This record concerns one T cell receptor (beta chain) sequence. This clone was found a few times. Its antigen target is currently unknown. No clone much larger than this one lies a single base away; base qualities are absent. The library came from the immunoSEQ multiplex PCR assay. For the multiplex PCR, a mixture combining 60 forward primers for TCR Vbeta segments and 13 reverse primers for TCR Jbeta segments was used. The CDR3 region of rearranged TCR beta genes was amplified from genomic DNA with a multiplex PCR assay. The amplified TCR beta libraries were sequenced on the Illumina HiSeq System as 87-base-pair reads. The original methods were these. In a later analysis, about 80 million unique TCR beta chains were counted across the 500 to 850 repertoires, and around 11 million of these chains were shared by at least two donors. A nearest-neighbor algorithm error-corrected the raw reads and collapsed the reads into unique sequences, merging closely related sequences to remove PCR and sequencing errors. CDR3 sequences were aligned to IMGT reference sequences to assign V, D and J gene segments. For a sequence to be retained, at least a six-nucleotide match to both a V gene segment and a J gene segment was required. Rearrangements were classified as productive when the CDR3 lacked stop codons and remained in frame with V and J, and all other rearrangements were classified as non-productive. CDR3 was defined according to IMGT convention as the region running from the second conserved V-encoded cysteine to the conserved J-encoded phenylalanine. The earlier analysis of 587 of the donors excluded sequences that lacked an unambiguous match to a single V gene segment. An earlier analysis of several hundred of the donors called V segments functional above 56.7% productive rearrangements and segregating when the between-donor standard deviation exceeded 5%. A statistical classification framework was developed to diagnose cytomegalovirus status using the catalog of TCR beta chain sequences. A later analysis assigned V and J genes by comparing TCR nucleotide sequences with IMGT/GENE-DB human TR gene sequences. A later analysis assigned CDR3 sequences and most-parsimonious VDJ recombination scenarios with the TCRdist pipeline. In a later analysis, every TCR beta chain was defined by the combination of its CDR3 amino acid sequence and its V-gene family, and reads without a unique V-gene family were dropped. As a way to deal with suspected cross-contamination and a sequencing artifact, a later analysis dropped nearly 600 nucleotide sequences that were highly shared and had low generation probability. A later analysis calculated a clonal expansion index for each public chain from normalized within-repertoire ranks of inferred template counts. Generation probabilities in a later analysis came from a VDJ recombination model fitted to out-of-frame rearrangements, and those results were checked against IGoR. In a later analysis, hypergeometric tests were used to score TCR-TCR, TCR-HLA and TCR-CMV co-occurrence, with a repertoire-size bias correction applied to TCR pairs. To estimate false discovery rates, a later analysis permuted the HLA or CMV assignments 20 times. In a later analysis, co-occurring TCRs were grouped using DBSCAN, and TCRdist sequence similarity was added for clustering within HLA-allele-positive subsets. Co-occurrence clustering excluded repertoires with fewer than 30,000 or more than 120,000 public chains, plus five with anomalous nucleotide sharing. Held by TCRdb, this immuneACCESS table contains in-frame sequences only and omits some clones. Under half of the omission traces to an unresolved V gene where checked; the cause of the rest is unknown. The V and J calls and clone size are taken from that table; D and trimming were inferred from the DNA. The sample table contains 150,000 to 200,000 clones; only one count was recorded for 65% to 85% of them. Jointly, the top ten make up 2.6% of the sample.

This specimen belongs to a study of cytomegalovirus exposure and HLA in healthy donors (TCRdb year 2017). With respect to the entire study: According to an earlier analysis of 587 of the donors, about 179 million T cells yielded 117 million unique TCR beta sequences and about 300 Gb of sequence data. In the later analysis, no new phenotypic data were used to find candidate immune exposures; instead, reliance was placed on TCR beta sequences and their occurrence across donors. Genome-wide SNP genotypes for about 65% of the roughly 670 donors were used in a later genetic analysis, which treated that subset as a discovery cohort. To decide whether each TCR beta V gene segment behaved as functional or pseudogenic, an earlier analysis of some 580 of the donors relied on high-throughput TCR beta sequencing. To predict cytomegalovirus infection status, the study combined high-throughput TCR immunosequencing, statistical association of individual TCRs with disease status, and machine learning. All discovery cohort repertoires had been generated using a single sequencing platform. The study was designed to test whether signatures of past pathogen exposure could be identified by cataloging public T cell receptors. Across 398 genotyped donors of the cohort, an average of about 200,000 unique TCR beta nucleotide sequences per donor were sequenced, and approximately 17% of those sequences were non-productive. Typing coverage varied by locus: roughly 629-640 donors for A, B, C, DRB1 and DQB1; approximately 500 for DQA1; over 600 for DPA1; about 450 for DPB1. A later analysis re-examined previously published TCR beta repertoires from over 500 donors and added high-resolution HLA genotyping to investigate patterns of TCR occurrence. Both class I and class II loci were covered by HLA typing, at four-digit resolution. Using immunosequencing, the study profiled T cell repertoires from 550 to 750 subjects and related those repertoires to cytomegalovirus serostatus. Because of strong linkage in the cohort, roughly five DR-DQ haplotypes were treated as single units for association and clustering. A separate validation cohort of 100 to 150 different subjects was used in addition to the roughly 670-subject first cohort. An early release covering over 500 HLA-typed donors comprised about 290 gigabases of sequencing data and around 80 million unique TCR sequences. Among the approximately 430 genotyped donors, roughly 80% belonged to the genetic ancestry cluster associated with self-reported Caucasian donors. Donor age, sex, ethnicity and CMV serostatus were collected together with the repertoire data.

What the work shows at the level of the full study, not this receptor alone: A total of 150 or so TCR beta chains were listed by the study as associated with cytomegalovirus. A later analysis found that TCR association rates varied across HLA loci, with DRB1 alleles showing the most associated TCRs and HLA-C alleles the fewest. Across donors, most TCR sequences were observed very rarely, whereas some public TCRs were present in many individuals. An earlier analysis of 587 of the donors showed that most TCR beta V segments appeared in productive rearrangements either about 87% or about 30% of the time, which broadly matched IMGT annotations. In a later genetic analysis, a missense DCLRE1C variant was associated with V-gene and J-gene trimming of TCR beta chains, and the association was replicated in an independent cohort. The earlier analysis of approximately 560 of the donors excluded some 16 rarely observed V segments, including chromosome 9 orphons, because counts were too low. Compared with the approximately 720-donor mean, donors in an Asian-associated ancestry cluster had fewer N-insertions in productive TCRs, according to a later genetic analysis. In a later analysis, some 17,000 TCR beta sequences were associated with specific HLA alleles at a false discovery rate of 0.05. A cluster of highly shared sequence variants was judged likely to be a technical artifact of the sequencing pipeline. The cohort was sequenced for TCR beta chains only, and without alpha or paired-chain data the features that could be detected were limited. Correlated functional status among segregating V segments might be attributable to linkage disequilibrium, but an unknown experimental factor could not be ruled out. The authors suggested that the approach could potentially be extended to other disease states and immunological phenotypes. A few of the identified cytomegalovirus-associated TCR beta chains were confirmed in vitro to be specific for cytomegalovirus antigens. According to a later analysis, most CMV-associated TCR beta chains appeared to be HLA-restricted, and the HLA associations seemed to be driven largely by CMV exposure. Some IMGT-functional V segments, including TRBV6-2 and TRBV6-3, could not be distinguished by the 87-base-pair reads and were therefore excluded. A further reported finding was that TCR beta sequences accurately predicted the HLA-A and HLA-B alleles for most subjects in the first cohort. Assigning TCR associations to individual alleles was difficult when HLA alleles, especially DR and DQ, strongly co-occurred. Compared with equally common non-associated chains, HLA-associated TCR beta chains in a later analysis were more clonally expanded and had lower generation probabilities. A later analysis reported that several top co-occurrence clusters appeared linked to parvovirus B19, influenza, CMV and Epstein-Barr virus. Roughly uniform sequencing depth across donors was assumed in presence/absence analyses, although this assumption may not hold. Immune exposure information for the cohort was limited to CMV serostatus. The classifier was reported to diagnose cytomegalovirus status with high specificity and sensitivity in both the original cohort and the validation cohort. HLA typing was unavailable for some donors at each locus, so association tests used only the typed subset.

As encoded in the germline V gene, CDR1 is MNHNS while CDR2 is SASEGT. Trimming removed 6 bases from V and 3 bases from J, leaving 11 bases between the germline ends. The CDR3 measures 13 amino acids from cysteine to phenylalanine. Just CDR3 DNA is preserved here, 39 bases in frame from base 1. The cohort was made up of hundreds of healthy bone marrow donors. At the time of sampling, every cohort member was nominally healthy, though immune exposures that went unrecorded were likely present. The donor tested CMV seropositive and was one of the 289 seropositive cohort members. Each donor provided a peripheral blood sample, and peripheral blood mononuclear cells were used for TCR beta sequencing. The Qiagen DNeasy Blood Extraction Kit was used to extract genomic DNA from the blood cell samples.

Material: PBMCs. The sequence came from a woman between 40 and 55 years old in good health and CMV-seropositive. The sequence is built from TRBV6-1 and TRBJ1-1; the D gene is perhaps TRBD1, from 5 matching bases. The CDR3 reads CASSLYRYTEAFF. The nucleotide sequence reads as follows: TGTGCCAGCAGCCTTTACAGGTACACTGAAGCTTTCTTT.